Reported below is one T cell receptor beta chain. As yet, its antigen is unknown. This sample is part of a study of T cells expressing NK-cell markers. The overall study: Underlying the TCR beta repertoires were sorted CD3+CD56+NKG2C+, CD3+CD56+NKG2C- and CD3+CD56-NKG2C+ T cells. Of eight sequenced donors, seven were HCMV-seropositive and one HCMV-seronegative. The study, taken as a whole, reports: The HCMV specificity of the expanded NKG2C+ T cell clones stayed unresolved.

The TCR beta cDNA came from 5'RACE template switching with UMIs. One entry per CDR3 protein, without DNA, is what TCRdb gives after re-calling the 5' RACE reads. In all, the sample yields about 460,000 distinct CDR3 sequences. The CDR3 has 15 amino acids. The TCR sequence derives from a woman between 45 and 60 years old in good health. The chain carries TRBV12-3 or TRBV12-4 and TRBJ1-4; TCRdb outputs TRBD1, but without DNA this stays unchecked. The sample consisted of blood T cells: a sorted CD56 or NKG2C T cell subset, CD4+ or CD8+ T cells, or bulk PBMC T cells (not recorded which). Here the CDR3 reads CASSPGVPTNEKLFF.